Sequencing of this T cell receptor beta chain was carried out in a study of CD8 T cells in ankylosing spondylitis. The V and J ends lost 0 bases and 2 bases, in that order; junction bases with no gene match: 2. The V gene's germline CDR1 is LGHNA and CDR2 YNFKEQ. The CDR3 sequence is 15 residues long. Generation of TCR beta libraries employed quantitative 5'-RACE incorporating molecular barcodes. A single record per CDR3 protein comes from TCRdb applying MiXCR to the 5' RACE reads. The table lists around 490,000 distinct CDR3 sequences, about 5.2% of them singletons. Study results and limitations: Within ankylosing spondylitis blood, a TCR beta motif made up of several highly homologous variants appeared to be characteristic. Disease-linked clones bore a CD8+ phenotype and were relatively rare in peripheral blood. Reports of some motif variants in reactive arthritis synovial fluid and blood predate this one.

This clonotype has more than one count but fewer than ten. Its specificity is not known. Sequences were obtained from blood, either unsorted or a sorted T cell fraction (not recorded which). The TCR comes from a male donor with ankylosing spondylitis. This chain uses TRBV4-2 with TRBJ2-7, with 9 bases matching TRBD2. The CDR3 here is CASSQDSSGAYEQYF. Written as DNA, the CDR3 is TGTGCCAGCAGCCAAGACTCTAGCGGGGCCTACGAGCAGTACTTC.